This T cell receptor beta chain was observed in a study of identical twins. Trimming cost V 4 bases and J 9 bases, with 13 bases left between them. Germline V gene sequence: CDR1 SGHDN, CDR2 FVKESK. There are 14 residues in the CDR3. This clonotype was found many times. MiXCR was run by TCRdb on the 5' RACE reads, yielding one entry per CDR3 protein. Among around 100,000 distinct CDR3 sequences, just under 6% were seen once, and the ten largest hold more than 10%. The sample was memory T cells sorted from blood. The chain employs TRBV14 and TRBJ1-6; D is unclear. This sequence originates from a woman between 50 and 59 years old in good health. CDR3 bases: TGTGCCAGCAGCCTGCCCCCGTCGGGTTCACCCCTCCACTTT. Translated: CASSLPPSGSPLHF.